Listed below are T cell receptor beta chains from one sample, sequenced in a study of blood T cell repertoires in COVID-19. Sequencing was performed with immunoSEQ multiplex PCR; in TCRdb, only in-frame clones are kept and a portion is missing. The sample holds roughly 150,000 clones, approximately 90% seen once. The specimen sequenced was peripheral blood. All receptors derive from a woman between 65 and 79 years old with COVID-19, enrolled during active disease. Each CDR3 is given with its conserved first and last residue. Each record gives: J gene, clone size, D gene, CDR3 length, V gene, CDR3 DNA, CDR3 protein. A D gene is named only where the DNA matches it firmly. Clone size, where shown, is once, few, many, or a class for clones that have expanded.

>TRBJ2-1|NA|TRBD2|17|TRBV6-4
TGTGCCAGCAGCCCGTACGCGGTAGCGGGGCCGATCAATGAGCAGTTCTTC
CASSPYAVAGPINEQFF
>TRBJ2-1|once|TRBD1|15|TRBV2
TGTGCCAGCAGTGACGGGACAGGGACCTTCAATGAGCAGTTCTTC
CASSDGTGTFNEQFF
>TRBJ1-1|NA|NA|13|TRBV18
TGTGCCAGCTCACCACGACAGGACCTGAAGGCTTTCTTT
CASSPRQDLKAFF
>TRBJ1-2|NA|NA|13|TRBV5-8
TGTGCCAGCAGCTTGGCGGGGATCTATGGCTACACCTTC
CASSLAGIYGYTF
>TRBJ1-2|NA|TRBD1|14|TRBV6-5
TGTGCCAGCAGGGGACAGGGGGACGGATTTGGCTACACCTTC
CASRGQGDGFGYTF
>TRBJ1-1|NA|NA|13|TRBV18
TGTGCCAGCTCACCGGGGGCGGCAAGTGAAGCTTTCTTT
CASSPGAASEAFF
>TRBJ2-7|NA|TRBD2|15|TRBV10-3
TGTGCCATCAGTGACGTCACTAGCGGGGGGTCTTGGCAGTACTTC
CAISDVTSGGSWQYF
>TRBJ2-7|NA|TRBD1|13|TRBV18
TGTGCCAGCACTGGGACAGGGGACTACGAGCAGTACTTC
CASTGTGDYEQYF
>TRBJ1-4|NA|NA|15|TRBV20-1
TGCAGTGCTAGTAAGGGGGACGGACGTAATGAAAAACTGTTTTTT
CSASKGDGRNEKLFF
>TRBJ1-4|NA|TRBD1|17|TRBV5-6
TGTGCCAGCAGCTTTCAAGGGGGCTGGGGGACTAATGAAAAACTGTTTTTT
CASSFQGGWGTNEKLFF
>TRBJ1-2|few|NA|16|TRBV6-6
TGTGCCAGCAGTTACTCGTTTCGGGAAACGGGAGGTGGCTACACCTTC
CASSYSFRETGGGYTF
>TRBJ2-5|NA|NA|15|TRBV5-4
TGTGCCAGCAGCTTTGCGGGTTCCCGACAAGAGACCCAGTACTTC
CASSFAGSRQETQYF
>TRBJ1-3|few|NA|16|TRBV2
TGTGCCAGCAGCCCGGAGGGAATAAGCTCTGGAAACACCATATATTTT
CASSPEGISSGNTIYF
>TRBJ2-1|NA|TRBD2|16|TRBV6-6
TGTGCCAGCAGTCGACTAGCGGGGGGTGCCTACAATGAGCAGTTCTTC
CASSRLAGGAYNEQFF
>TRBJ2-7|NA|NA|17|TRBV21-1
TGTGCCAGCCCGAGACGGACAGTGTCTCAGGGCGCCTACGAGCAGTACTTC
CASPRRTVSQGAYEQYF
>TRBJ2-7|once|TRBD2|17|TRBV11-2
TGTGCCAGCAGCTCCGGGACTAGCAACTATAACTCCTACGAGCAGTACTTC
CASSSGTSNYNSYEQYF
>TRBJ2-1|NA|NA|19|TRBV7-6
TGTGCCAGCAGCTCCAGGGGAGGGGGGGCGAGTATCTCCTACAATGAGCAGTTCTTC
CASSSRGGGASISYNEQFF
>TRBJ1-1|NA|TRBD1|13|TRBV14
TGTGCCAGCAGGCTATCAGGGGGCACTGAAGCTTTCTTT
CASRLSGGTEAFF
>TRBJ1-4|NA|NA|15|TRBV25-1
TGTGCCAGCAGTGATATCAGGGGAACTAATGAAAAACTGTTTTTT
CASSDIRGTNEKLFF
>TRBJ2-1|NA|TRBD2|15|TRBV7-9
TGTGCCAGCAGAAATGCGGGGGGCGACTACAATGAGCAGTTCTTC
CASRNAGGDYNEQFF
>TRBJ2-7|NA|NA|14|TRBV9
TGTGCCAGCAGCGCGGACTACCCGCCCTACGAGCAGTACTTC
CASSADYPPYEQYF
>TRBJ1-4|NA|NA|15|TRBV5-6
TGTGCCAGCAGCTCGTCAGGGGAACTTAATGAAAAACTGTTTTTT
CASSSSGELNEKLFF
>TRBJ1-2|NA|TRBD1|13|TRBV5-8
TGTGCCAGCAGTCCAGGGGGCGACTATGGCTACACCTTC
CASSPGGDYGYTF
>TRBJ2-5|NA|TRBD1|14|TRBV6-6
TGTGCCAGCAGTTACGGGGACAGTCGAGAGACCCAGTACTTC
CASSYGDSRETQYF
>TRBJ1-1|NA|TRBD1|14|TRBV9
TGTGCCAGCAGCGTAGATTCAGGGGGCACTGAAGCTTTCTTT
CASSVDSGGTEAFF
>TRBJ2-7|NA|NA|15|TRBV10-3
TGTGCCATCAGTGAGGTCGCAGCGGCGGGTTACGAGCAGTACTTC
CAISEVAAAGYEQYF
>TRBJ1-2|NA|TRBD1|17|TRBV11-2
TGTGCCAGCAGCCCCCCCCGGGGACAGGGGGCTAAGTATGGCTACACCTTC
CASSPPRGQGAKYGYTF
>TRBJ1-4|NA|TRBD1|17|TRBV6-4
TGTGCCAGCAGCCCAGACAGGGGAGAACGGGGATCGGAAAAACTGTTTTTT
CASSPDRGERGSEKLFF
>TRBJ2-5|NA|NA|13|TRBV10-3
TGTGCCATCAGTGGACAACTTCAAGAGACCCAGTACTTC
CAISGQLQETQYF
>TRBJ1-6|NA|NA|16|TRBV7-2
TGTGCCAGCAGCTTAAACGGCAGGGTCTATAATTCACCCCTCCACTTT
CASSLNGRVYNSPLHF
>TRBJ1-5|NA|NA|13|TRBV14
TGTGCCAGCAGCCAAGAGGGCCATCAGCCCCAGCATTTT
CASSQEGHQPQHF
>TRBJ2-6|NA|NA|18|TRBV18
TGTGCCAGCTCACCCAATACAGGGCCCAGCTCTGGGGCCAACGTCCTGACTTTC
CASSPNTGPSSGANVLTF
>TRBJ1-1|NA|NA|14|TRBV29-1
TGCAGCGTTGAGGGCCAGCCAACGAACACTGAAGCTTTCTTT
CSVEGQPTNTEAFF
>TRBJ2-3|NA|TRBD2|15|TRBV18
TGTGCCAGCTCACCCTTGACTAGCGGAACAGATACGCAGTATTTT
CASSPLTSGTDTQYF
>TRBJ1-1|NA|TRBD1|20|TRBV19
TGTGCCAGTAGTAAGGGGAATTTGAGGGGGCGCGAGCCAATGAACACTGAAGCTTTCTTT
CASSKGNLRGREPMNTEAFF
>TRBJ1-5|NA|NA|13|TRBV5-5
TGTGCCAGCAGCTTAACGGTTAATCAGCCCCAGCATTTT
CASSLTVNQPQHF
>TRBJ1-4|NA|NA|16|TRBV15
TGTGCCACCAGCAGAAACGGGGGGCCGCCTGATGAAAAACTGTTTTTT
CATSRNGGPPDEKLFF
>TRBJ2-1|NA|TRBD1|15|TRBV10-3
TGTGCCATCAGTGTCCGGGACAGGGACTACAATGAGCAGTTCTTC
CAISVRDRDYNEQFF
>TRBJ1-2|NA|NA|16|TRBV5-1
TGCGCCAGCAGCTTGGGATGGACCGCCGAGGGCTATGGCTACACCTTC
CASSLGWTAEGYGYTF
>TRBJ1-2|NA|TRBD1|13|TRBV7-8
TGTGCCAGCAGACCCGGGACAGACTATGGCTACACCTTC
CASRPGTDYGYTF
>TRBJ1-2|NA|NA|13|TRBV6-1
TGTGCCAGCAGTGATACTAGGGTAGGCGGCTACACCTTC
CASSDTRVGGYTF
>TRBJ2-5|NA|TRBD1|14|TRBV28
TGTGCCAGCACATCCGACAGGGAAGGAGAGACCCAGTACTTC
CASTSDREGETQYF
>TRBJ1-3|NA|TRBD1|17|TRBV5-1
TGCGCCAGCAGCCTGACCGGGACAGGGGTCTCTGGAAACACCATATATTTT
CASSLTGTGVSGNTIYF
>TRBJ1-1|once|NA|14|TRBV28
TGTGCCAGCAGTCCCCCGAGAACAGGCTCCGAAGCTTTCTTT
CASSPPRTGSEAFF
>TRBJ2-5|NA|NA|14|TRBV7-9
TGTGCCAGCAGCTCCCCTTTAGACCAAGAGACCCAGTACTTC
CASSSPLDQETQYF
>TRBJ1-4|NA|NA|15|TRBV6-1
TGTGCCAGCAGTGAAAGACAGGCGATGAATGAAAAACTGTTTTTT
CASSERQAMNEKLFF
>TRBJ1-5|NA|TRBD1|16|TRBV7-9
TGTGCCAGCAGCTTTAGTTCAGGGGGTGAGGGACAGCCCCAGCATTTT
CASSFSSGGEGQPQHF
>TRBJ1-5|few|NA|14|TRBV6-5
TGTGCCAGCAGGCTCCCAGGGGAGCATCAGCCCCAGCATTTT
CASRLPGEHQPQHF
>TRBJ2-6|NA|TRBD1|16|TRBV7-9
TGTGCCAGCAGCCGAAAGGGGGCTCTTGGGGCCAACGTCCTGACTTTC
CASSRKGALGANVLTF
>TRBJ2-2|NA|TRBD1|14|TRBV5-6
TGTGCCAGCAGCAGGACAGGGGCCCGCGGGGAGCTGTTTTTT
CASSRTGARGELFF
>TRBJ1-3|NA|TRBD1|16|TRBV6-1
TGTGCCAGCAGTGAAGGGGGACAGGGCGGAGGAAACACCATATATTTT
CASSEGGQGGGNTIYF
>TRBJ1-5|few|TRBD1|14|TRBV6-5
TGTGCCAGCAGAACCGGGACAGGGGTCCAGCCCCAGCATTTT
CASRTGTGVQPQHF
>TRBJ1-2|NA|TRBD1|17|TRBV5-5
TGTGCCAGCAGCTTTTTAACCGAAGGACAGGGACCCTATGGCTACACCTTC
CASSFLTEGQGPYGYTF
>TRBJ2-2|NA|NA|14|TRBV18
TGTGCCAGCTCCCCAACGGGGAACACCGGGGAGCTGTTTTTT
CASSPTGNTGELFF
>TRBJ2-7|NA|TRBD2|14|TRBV2
TGTGCCAGCAGTGAAACTAGCGGGGGGTACGAGCAGTACTTC
CASSETSGGYEQYF
>TRBJ2-2|NA|NA|17|TRBV19
TGTGCCAGTAGTATTTCGGCGCAGGGATGGAACACCGGGGAGCTGTTTTTT
CASSISAQGWNTGELFF
>TRBJ1-2|NA|TRBD1|15|TRBV19
TGTGCCAGTAGTAGCGGACAGGGGCAATTATATGGCTACACCTTC
CASSSGQGQLYGYTF
>TRBJ1-1|once|NA|14|TRBV18
TGTGCCAGCTCACCAACAGGGCGGAACACTGAAGCTTTCTTT
CASSPTGRNTEAFF
>TRBJ1-2|NA|NA|14|TRBV3-1/TRBV3-2
TGTGCCAGCAGCCAACGGGGGGCGGACTATGGCTACACCTTC
CASSQRGADYGYTF